A selection of T cell receptor beta chains follows, all from one sample in a study of T cell repertoires in cytomegalovirus infection. TCRdb analysed the reads with MiXCR anew, one entry per CDR3 protein. The sample has 450,000 to 600,000 distinct CDR3 sequences, approximately 10% seen once. The sample comprised PBMCs. Source of these receptors: a human donor in good health (CMV status not recorded). Some clones in this sample may be carry-over from other donors' samples. Each CDR3 is given with its conserved first and last residue. The D gene is left open where the match is weak. Some rows have no size entry. The others give once, few or many, or a class for an expanded clone.

d_gene: .
v_gene: TRBV7-9
j_gene: TRBJ2-3
abundance: many
CDR3nt: TGTGCCAGCAGCCAGCCCCGGGACAAGGGCGCAGATACGCAGTATTTT
CDR3aa: CASSQPRDKGADTQYF

d_gene: .
v_gene: TRBV7-6
j_gene: TRBJ1-6
abundance: many
CDR3nt: TGTGCCAGCAGCTTAGAGGTCAGGGGATTGGGGGTATCTAATTCACCCCTCCACTTT
CDR3aa: CASSLEVRGLGVSNSPLHF

d_gene: .
v_gene: TRBV28
j_gene: TRBJ2-5
abundance: .
CDR3nt: TGTGCCAGCAGCGGAAGGGCTTTGCGAGAAGAGACCCAGTACTTC
CDR3aa: CASSGRALREETQYF

d_gene: TRBD1
v_gene: TRBV7-2
j_gene: TRBJ2-7
abundance: many
CDR3nt: TGTGCCAGCAGCTGGTGGGACAGCTCCTACGAGCAGTACTTC
CDR3aa: CASSWWDSSYEQYF

d_gene: TRBD1
v_gene: TRBV27
j_gene: TRBJ1-5
abundance: .
CDR3nt: TGTGCCAGGTACGGGACAGATAAATATAGCAATCAGCCCCAGCATTTT
CDR3aa: CARYGTDKYSNQPQHF

d_gene: .
v_gene: TRBV28
j_gene: TRBJ1-2
abundance: .
CDR3nt: TGTGCCAGCAGTCCAGGGGAGCGACTACTACGAGGCTACACCTTC
CDR3aa: CASSPGERLLRGYTF

d_gene: .
v_gene: TRBV29-1
j_gene: TRBJ2-3
abundance: few
CDR3nt: TGCAGCGTTCTACAGGATACGCAGTATTTT
CDR3aa: CSVLQDTQYF

d_gene: TRBD2
v_gene: TRBV11-2
j_gene: TRBJ2-1
abundance: many
CDR3nt: TGTGCCAGCAGCCATGGCTGGGGCAGCGGGAGGAACAATGAGCAGTTCTTC
CDR3aa: CASSHGWGSGRNNEQFF

d_gene: .
v_gene: TRBV11-2
j_gene: TRBJ1-2
abundance: many
CDR3nt: TGTGCCAGCAGCTTGAGGGGTGACAGACCTAACTATGGCTACACCTTC
CDR3aa: CASSLRGDRPNYGYTF

d_gene: .
v_gene: TRBV2
j_gene: TRBJ2-7
abundance: many
CDR3nt: TGTGCCAGCAGTCCGCAGGACGTAACCGACTACGAGCAGTACTTC
CDR3aa: CASSPQDVTDYEQYF

d_gene: .
v_gene: TRBV7-2
j_gene: TRBJ1-2
abundance: many
CDR3nt: TGTGCCAGCAGCTTCTCCCAGGGGTCTGGCTACACCTTC
CDR3aa: CASSFSQGSGYTF

d_gene: .
v_gene: TRBV2
j_gene: TRBJ2-2
abundance: .
CDR3nt: TGTGCCACCACAGGTTCGGGTGGCGGGGAGCTGTTTTTT
CDR3aa: CATTGSGGGELFF

d_gene: .
v_gene: TRBV28
j_gene: TRBJ2-2
abundance: .
CDR3nt: TGTGCCAGCATCCAGGAGAACACCGGGGAGCTGTTTTTT
CDR3aa: CASIQENTGELFF

d_gene: .
v_gene: TRBV15
j_gene: TRBJ2-7
abundance: many
CDR3nt: TGTGCCACCAGCAGAGATCTTTTGGGGGGCGAGCAGTACTTC
CDR3aa: CATSRDLLGGEQYF

d_gene: TRBD1
v_gene: TRBV7-2
j_gene: TRBJ2-5
abundance: many
CDR3nt: TGTGCCAGCAGCTTAGTTGGACAGGCGGGAGAGACCCAGTACTTC
CDR3aa: CASSLVGQAGETQYF

d_gene: TRBD2
v_gene: TRBV4-2
j_gene: TRBJ2-3
abundance: many
CDR3nt: TGTGCCAGCAGCCAAGTAAATATGGCTAGCGGGACAGATACGCAGTATTTT
CDR3aa: CASSQVNMASGTDTQYF

d_gene: TRBD1
v_gene: TRBV11-2
j_gene: TRBJ1-2
abundance: many
CDR3nt: TGTGCCAGCAGCCAGGCAGGGGGTCATGGCTACACCTTC
CDR3aa: CASSQAGGHGYTF

d_gene: .
v_gene: TRBV3-1
j_gene: TRBJ1-1
abundance: .
CDR3nt: TGTGCCAGCAGCCAAGAGCGATTAATTAAAGGGAACACTGAAGCTTTCTTT
CDR3aa: CASSQERLIKGNTEAFF

d_gene: .
v_gene: TRBV20-1
j_gene: TRBJ1-1
abundance: few
CDR3nt: TGCAGTGCTAGACATTCGAGCAGGGCCTTGAACACTGAAGCTTTCTTT
CDR3aa: CSARHSSRALNTEAFF